The clone carrying this T cell receptor (beta chain) was counted many times. TCRdb re-called the RT-PCR reads through MiXCR, storing one row per CDR3 protein. This table has 45,000 to 65,000 distinct CDR3 sequences, 13% appearing once. With 4 bases removed from V and 7 bases from J, the gap between germline ends came to 13 bases. The germline V gene encodes CDR1 LGHDT and CDR2 YNNKEL (reference sequence). This CDR3 region has 13 residues. The sample belongs to a study of patients and donors after allogeneic stem cell transplantation. The J gene is TRBJ1-2, the V gene TRBV3-1, with D possibly being TRBD1 (6 bases). The receptor's source is a human donor who was either an allogeneic HSCT recipient or a stem cell or donor lymphocyte infusion donor (not recorded which). It is not recorded whose cells these are; they may come from a transplant donor. The sample was blood, either unsorted or a sorted T cell fraction (not recorded which). CDR3 region: CASSPTGAGGYTF. The DNA for the CDR3 is TGTGCCAGCAGCCCGACAGGTGCCGGTGGCTACACCTTC.